This T cell receptor (beta chain) appears in the sequencing data of a study of CD8+CD57+ T cells in acquired aplastic anemia. Study observations and caveats: Common to patients and controls were roughly 30 CD8+ CDR3 sequences. Simpson's diversity of CD8+ cells was not significantly different in patients compared with controls.

To note about this clonotype: What it binds is unknown.

Germline CDR1 is MNHEY and CDR2 is SMNVEV (reference sequence). This CDR3 region has 13 residues. The junction had 7 bases not matched to a gene; V was cut back by 10 bases and J by 3 bases. Flow cytometry had shown expanded CD8+CD57+ cells in the patients chosen for sequencing. Patients had undergone no therapy by the time their blood was sampled. Profiles of TCR beta VDJ and CDR3 were generated from a genomic DNA template. TCRdb reprocessed the reads via MiXCR and lists one record per CDR3 protein. Of 150,000 or so distinct CDR3 sequences listed, just over 50% are singletons. V usage is TRBV27 and J usage is TRBJ1-1, with TRBD1 matching over 8 bases. The material sequenced was sorted CD4+, CD8+, or CD8+CD57+ T cells (not recorded which) from PBMCs. This clonotype originated in a human donor with aplastic anemia. CDR3 sequence reads: CATKTGEYTEAFF. In DNA, the CDR3 is TGTGCCACAAAGACAGGGGAATACACTGAAGCTTTCTTT.